A single sample gave rise to the 24 T cell receptor beta chains below, sequenced in a study of T cells after yellow fever vaccination. TCRdb itself ran the 5' RACE reads through MiXCR, one entry per CDR3 protein. The sample lists approximately 170,000 distinct CDR3 sequences; 8% to 13% were seen once. The source material was CD8+ T cells sorted from PBMCs, sampled 15 days after the yellow fever booster vaccination. The receptor set was obtained from a man aged 18 to 30 who received the YFV17D yellow fever vaccine.

This sequence joins TRBV6-4 and TRBJ2-1; D may correspond to TRBD1 or TRBD2 (5 bases each). There are 13 residues in the CDR3. Germline CDR1 reads MRHNA; CDR2 reads SNTAGT. V was clipped by 3 bases and J by 12 bases, with 15 bases between them. The CDR3 protein is CASSDSGTVAQFF. CDR3 DNA: TGTGCCAGCAGTGATTCCGGGACCGTGGCGCAGTTCTTC.

This chain connects TRBV5-5 to TRBJ2-7; 9 nucleotides match TRBD1. Germline CDR1 is SGHKS and CDR2 is YYEKEE (reference sequence). Germline trimming cut 3 bases from V and 0 bases from J; bases unmatched to any gene: 4. The CDR3 is 15 residues long. CDR3 bases: TGTGCCAGCAGCTGGACAGGGGATAGCTCCTACGAGCAGTACTTC. Translation gives CASSWTGDSSYEQYF. Full variable domain (missing parts from reference TRBV5-5 and TRBJ2-7): DAGVTQSPTHLIKTRGQQVTLRCSPISGHKSVSWYQQVLGQGPQFIFQYYEKEERGRGNFPDRFSARQFPNYSSELNVNALLLGDSALYLCASSWTGDSSYEQYFGPGTRLTVT.

The J gene is TRBJ2-1, the V gene TRBV10-3; TRBD1 agrees at 10 bases. The CDR3 loop spans 15 amino acids. The V segment lost 6 bases and the J segment 3 bases; nucleotides outside the gene matches: 5. CDR1 and CDR2 from the germline V gene are ENHRY and SYGVKD. CDR3 DNA: TGTGCCATCAGAGCCGGGACAGGGGTCTACAATGAGCAGTTCTTC. This encodes CAIRAGTGVYNEQFF.

This clonotype was seen only a few times. The gene calls are TRBV7-9 and TRBJ2-1; possible D gene TRBD1, 6 bases. Germline values: CDR1 SEHNR, CDR2 FQNEAQ (reference sequence). The CDR3 totals 14 residues. Deletions cut 4 bases from V and 3 bases from J, with 10 bases between. The CDR3 loop reads CASSSWTDYNEQFF. In DNA form, the CDR3 reads TGTGCCAGCAGCTCCTGGACAGACTACAATGAGCAGTTCTTC.

This clonotype was observed a handful of times. This chain connects TRBV6-2 or TRBV6-3 to TRBJ2-2; 8 nucleotides align to TRBD2. V lost 5 bases to trimming and J lost 5 bases; unmatched junction nucleotides: 13. The CDR3 covers 17 residues. Germline V gives CDR1 MNHEY, CDR2 SVGEGT. In nucleotides, the CDR3 is TGTGCCAGCAGTCCACCCCAGGTCGGGGGGGGGACCGGGGAGCTGTTTTTT. Its protein product is CASSPPQVGGGTGELFF.

This clonotype came up a few times. The chain employs TRBV5-1 and TRBJ2-1; D could derive from TRBD1 or TRBD2 (5 bases each). The CDR3 has 13 amino acids. V was trimmed by 3 bases and J by 14 bases, leaving 18 bases between them. Germline V lookup: CDR1 SGHRS, CDR2 YFSETQ. The CDR3 region has the DNA TGCGCCAGCAGCTCCTCCGGGGCCCGCAACGAGTTCTTC. It yields the protein CASSSSGARNEFF.

This sequence joins TRBV6-6 and TRBJ1-1; D is undetermined. The CDR3 sequence is 11 residues long. V lost 7 bases and J lost 10, with 13 bases in between. CDR1 is MNHNY, CDR2 SVGAGI, per germline (reference sequence). CDR3 nucleotide sequence: TGTGCCAGCAATACGCCCCAGCGAGCTTTCTTT. Its protein is CASNTPQRAFF.

V and J are TRBV13 and TRBJ2-7; 11 nucleotides align to TRBD1. The CDR3 loop spans 16 amino acids. Germline loops: CDR1 PRHDT, CDR2 FYEKMQ (reference sequence). The V and J ends lost 3 bases and 0 bases, in that order; junction bases with no gene match: 4. CDR3 sequence: CASSFGTGGSSYEQYF. DNA for the CDR3: TGTGCCAGCAGCTTTGGGACAGGGGGTAGCTCCTACGAGCAGTACTTC.

The chain couples TRBV27 to TRBJ2-3; TRBD2 is a possible D gene (5 bases). Germline CDR1 reads MNHEY; CDR2 reads SMNVEV (reference sequence). V dropped 5 bases and J dropped 2 bases, with 11 bases sitting between them. The CDR3 is 14 amino acids. Written as DNA, the CDR3 is TGTGCCAGCAGTCACAGCGGAACCACAGATACGCAGTATTTT. This gives the protein CASSHSGTTDTQYF.

This clonotype was seen many times. V usage is TRBV20-1 and J usage is TRBJ2-5; tentative D call: TRBD2 (5 bases). The CDR3 is 13 amino acids. V lost 6 bases and J 7 bases, leaving 18 bases between the germline ends. From germline, CDR1 is DFQATT and CDR2 SNEGSKA (reference sequence). CDR3 loop: CSALDSRLGTQYF. The CDR3 DNA sequence: TGCAGTGCCCTGGACTCCCGATTGGGGACCCAGTACTTC.

This chain links TRBV10-1 with TRBJ2-1; D gene unclear. The ends were cut back, 3 bases at V and 0 bases at J, with 12 bases in the middle. The CDR3 has 16 residues. Germline values: CDR1 WNHNN, CDR2 SYGVQD (reference sequence). The CDR3 loop reads CASSDPGDGSYNEQFF. The CDR3 bases are TGCGCCAGCAGTGATCCAGGAGATGGCTCCTACAATGAGCAGTTCTTC.

In nucleotides, the CDR3 is TGTGCCAGCAGCCCATCTGGACTAGCGGACGGACCTAGCGGCACAGATACGCAGTATTTT. Protein product: CASSPSGLADGPSGTDTQYF. The gene calls are TRBV9 and TRBJ2-3, with 10 bases that match TRBD2. This CDR3 region has 20 residues. V trimming: 4 bases; J trimming: 1 base; junction bases outside the gene matches: 18. Germline assignment: CDR1 SGDLS and CDR2 YYNGEE.

This clonotype was seen only a few times. The CDR3 is CASRSGTSGRDTQYF. CDR3 DNA sequence: TGTGCCAGCAGATCCGGGACTAGCGGCCGAGATACGCAGTATTTT. The V call is TRBV6-6, the J call TRBJ2-3, with TRBD2 identical over 11 bases. The ends lost 6 bases at V and 5 bases at J; junction bases unmatched: 7. There are 15 residues in the CDR3. The germline gives CDR1 MNHNY, CDR2 SVGAGI (reference sequence).

There are a few counts of this clonotype. The rearrangement joins TRBV2 to TRBJ1-5; TRBD1 is a possible D gene (5 bases). The V end lost 2 bases, the J end lost 4 bases, and 12 bases lay between the germline ends. This CDR3 comprises 15 residues. The germline V gene has CDR1 SNHLY and CDR2 FYNNEI. The CDR3 DNA follows: TGTGCCAGCAGTGAATCGGTGGGGCGGAATCAGCCCCAGCATTTT. Residues: CASSESVGRNQPQHF.

In its sample, this clonotype was seen many times. V usage is TRBV12-5 and J usage is TRBJ1-1, with unresolved D. The V gene's germline CDR1 is LGHNT and CDR2 FRNRAP. The CDR3 is 12 amino acids. Trimming left V 3 bases short and J 8 bases short, with 10 bases between. The CDR3 nucleotides read TGTGCTAGTGGTTTCCCTCAGATAGAAGCTTTCTTT. This gives the protein CASGFPQIEAFF.

A few counts support this clonotype. V is TRBV12-3 or TRBV12-4 and J is TRBJ2-1; possibly TRBD2 for D (6 bases). This CDR3 has 16 amino acids. Trimming removed 6 bases from V and 1 base from J, with 16 bases in between. CDR3 residues: CASRTEGGASYNEQFF. CDR3 bases: TGTGCCAGCAGAACCGAAGGAGGGGCATCCTACAATGAGCAGTTCTTC.

A few counts support this clonotype. The J gene is TRBJ2-5, the V gene TRBV12-3 or TRBV12-4, with D maybe TRBD2 (5 bases). The CDR3 is made up of 12 amino acids. V was cut by 6 bases and J by 5 bases, with 10 bases left in between. CDR3 DNA sequence: TGTGCCAGCAGGAGGGCTTGGGAGACCCAGTACTTC. It specifies CASRRAWETQYF.

This clonotype was recorded many times. The V gene is TRBV6-2 or TRBV6-3, the J gene TRBJ1-2; possible D gene TRBD1, 5 bases. The CDR3 runs 14 residues. CDR1 and CDR2 (germline): MNHEY, SVGEGT. The V end was cut by 2 bases, the J end by 4 bases, with 11 bases between. The chain's CDR3 is CASSYPGTAYGYTF. DNA for the CDR3: TGTGCCAGCAGTTACCCCGGGACGGCCTATGGCTACACCTTC.

For the CDR3, the DNA is TGTGCCAGCAGCCAAGATGGATCCCGAGCCCACTACAATGAGCAGTTCTTC. Amino acid sequence: CASSQDGSRAHYNEQFF. The chain combines TRBV3-1 with TRBJ2-1; no reliable D call. This CDR3 is built from 17 residues. The germline V and J ends were trimmed by 0 bases and 3 bases, with 15 bases remaining between them. Germline loops: CDR1 LGHDT, CDR2 YNNKEL (reference sequence).

This clonotype was picked up a small number of times. J is TRBJ1-1 and V is TRBV18; unclear D gene. The CDR3 spans 13 residues. The germline V gene encodes CDR1 KGHSH and CDR2 LQKENI. V was pared by 3 bases and J by 1 base, with 6 bases between. The CDR3 reads CASSPVGNTEAFF. The CDR3 DNA reads as TGTGCCAGCTCACCGGTCGGGAACACTGAAGCTTTCTTT.

The chain recombines TRBV7-6 with TRBJ2-2; 12 positions match TRBD2. This CDR3 contains 17 residues. V shed 1 base and J 7 bases; nucleotides not matched to a gene: 7. CDR1 is SGHVS and CDR2 is FNYEAQ in the germline V gene. Written as DNA, the CDR3 is TGTGCCAGCAGCTTAGACCCTAGCGGGGGGGCCGGCGGGGAGCTGTTTTTT. Its protein product is CASSLDPSGGAGGELFF.

Many counts were recorded for this clonotype. V and J are TRBV4-2 and TRBJ2-3; D is unclear. This CDR3 contains 15 residues. Germline assignment: CDR1 LGHNA and CDR2 YNFKEQ. Trimming cost V 0 bases and J 4 bases, with 11 bases left between them. The CDR3 sequence: CASSQDLLISDTQYF. The CDR3 DNA is TGTGCCAGCAGCCAAGACCTCCTTATATCAGATACGCAGTATTTT.

The sample holds many counts of this clonotype. V is TRBV5-1 and J is TRBJ2-6; TRBD1 matches 8 bases. V dropped 2 bases and J dropped 2; count of bases not matched to a gene: 12. This CDR3 has 19 amino acids. The germline CDR1 and CDR2 sequences are SGHRS and YFSETQ. The CDR3 is CASSFLRDRSIAGANVLTF. The DNA for the CDR3 is TGCGCCAGCAGCTTTCTCCGGGACAGGTCAATCGCTGGGGCCAACGTCCTGACTTTC.

The J gene is TRBJ2-1, the V gene TRBV6-5; the match to TRBD2 covers 7 bases. Germline loops: CDR1 MNHEY, CDR2 SVGAGI. The CDR3 covers 13 residues. Trimming cost V 6 bases and J 7 bases; bases outside gene matches: 6. CDR3 coding DNA: TGTGCCAGCAGGCCTGGGGGGGTGAATGAGCAGTTCTTC. This encodes CASRPGGVNEQFF.